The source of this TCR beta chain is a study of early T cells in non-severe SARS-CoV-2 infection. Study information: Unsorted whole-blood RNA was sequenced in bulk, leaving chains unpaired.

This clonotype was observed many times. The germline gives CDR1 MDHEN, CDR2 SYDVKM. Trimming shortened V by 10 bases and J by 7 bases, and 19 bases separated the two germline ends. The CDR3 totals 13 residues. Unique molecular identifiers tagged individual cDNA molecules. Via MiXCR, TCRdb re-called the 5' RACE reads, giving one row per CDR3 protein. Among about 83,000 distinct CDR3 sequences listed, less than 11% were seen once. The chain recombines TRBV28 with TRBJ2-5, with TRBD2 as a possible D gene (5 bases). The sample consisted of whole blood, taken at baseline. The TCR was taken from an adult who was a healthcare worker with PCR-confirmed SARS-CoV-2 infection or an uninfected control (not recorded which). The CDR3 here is CAISKSGIGTQYF. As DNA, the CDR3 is TGTGCCATCTCCAAATCCGGGATAGGGACCCAGTACTTC. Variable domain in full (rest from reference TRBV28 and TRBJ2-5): DVKVTQSSRYLVKRTGEKVFLECVQDMDHENMFWYRQDPGLGLRLIYFSYDVKMKEKGDIPEGYSVSREKKERFSLILESASTNQTSMYLCAISKSGIGTQYFGPGTRLLVL.